This passage covers 20 T cell receptor beta chains from one sample sequenced in a study of shared clonotypes between healthy human individuals. Repertoires were generated with immunoSEQ multiplex PCR, while TCRdb's copy carries only in-frame clones and drops some. The table includes roughly 1.5 million clones, 95% to 99% detected once. Material for sequencing was naive CD4+ T cells sorted from blood. Subset meaning: CD45RA+ positively selected. All receptors derive from a young man in good health.

This CDR3 is CASSQDTDTQYF. The CDR3 nucleotides read TGTGCCAGCAGCCAAGACACGGATACGCAGTATTTT. The gene calls are TRBV4-2 and TRBJ2-3; D gene ambiguous. There are 12 residues in the CDR3. V lost 0 bases, J lost 6 bases, and 4 bases lay in between. Germline CDR1 reads LGHNA; CDR2 reads YNFKEQ.

Points on this clone: The junction departs from germline at one end; a sequencing error may be responsible. The rearrangement joins TRBV11-2 to TRBJ1-1, with a possible D match to TRBD1 (6 bases). Germline assignment: CDR1 SGHAT and CDR2 FQNNGV. The CDR3 covers 12 residues. In DNA, the CDR3 is TGTGCCAGCAGCCAAAGCTGGGGGGGGCTGCGTTTT. Protein sequence: CASSQSWGGLRF. The full variable domain, completed using reference TRBV11-2 and TRBJ1-1, is EAGVAQSPRYKIIEKRQSVAFWCNPISGHATLYWYQQILGQGPKLLIQFQNNGVVDDSQLPKDRFSAERLKGVDSTLKIQPAKLEDSAVYLCASSQSWGGLRFGQGTRLTVV.

The gene calls are TRBV5-4 and TRBJ2-7; the D call may be TRBD1 or TRBD2 (7 bases each). This CDR3 has 15 residues. CDR1 and CDR2 from the germline V gene are SGHNT and YYREEE (reference sequence). Trimming removed 0 bases at V and 2 bases at J, with 12 bases between. The CDR3 spells CASSLAGGRAYEQYF. In DNA form, the CDR3 reads TGTGCCAGCAGCTTGGCAGGGGGGAGGGCCTACGAGCAGTACTTC.

This clone was seen just once. This rearrangement joins TRBV29-1 to TRBJ1-2; no clear D. Germline V CDR1 and CDR2: SQVTM, ANQGSEA. The V and J ends lost 4 bases and 5 bases respectively, with 8 bases between them. This CDR3 has 11 amino acids. As DNA, the CDR3 is TGCAGCGTTGGGCAGGTGTATGGCTACACCTTC. It yields the protein CSVGQVYGYTF.

This chain uses TRBV5-1 with TRBJ1-4, with D possibly TRBD1 on 6 matching bases. CDR1 SGHRS and CDR2 YFSETQ come from the germline V gene. Trimming pared 4 bases from V and 1 base from J, leaving 17 bases between. The CDR3 loop spans 17 amino acids. CDR3 region: CASSIYRTQGTNEKLFF. CDR3 nucleotide sequence: TGCGCCAGCAGCATATATCGGACACAGGGAACTAATGAAAAACTGTTTTTT. The full variable domain, completed using reference TRBV5-1 and TRBJ1-4, is KAGVTQTPRYLIKTRGQQVTLSCSPISGHRSVSWYQQTPGQGLQFLFEYFSETQRNKGNFPGRFSGRQFSNSRSEMNVSTLELGDSALYLCASSIYRTQGTNEKLFFGSGTQLSVL.

This chain links TRBV7-8 with TRBJ2-3; possible D gene TRBD1, 6 bases. The CDR3 has 15 amino acids. Germline V CDR1 and CDR2: SGHVS, FQNEAQ. V was clipped by 2 bases and J by 7 bases, with 16 bases between them. CDR3 in amino acids: CASSLLRRDTHTQYF. CDR3 sequence (DNA): TGTGCCAGCAGCTTACTCCGCCGGGACACCCATACGCAGTATTTT.

V usage is TRBV27 and J usage is TRBJ2-7; D could derive from TRBD1 or TRBD2 (6 bases each). Looked up from germline, CDR1 is MNHEY and CDR2 is SMNVEV (reference sequence). There are 15 residues in the CDR3. V gave up 7 bases and J gave up 4 bases, with 20 bases separating them. Here the CDR3 reads CASKRGGPNWYEQYF. In nucleotides, the CDR3 is TGTGCCAGCAAGCGAGGGGGGCCTAATTGGTACGAGCAGTACTTC.

The V gene is TRBV7-2, the J gene TRBJ2-1; the match to TRBD2 covers 10 bases. The CDR3 consists of 15 residues. Germline trimming cut 3 bases from V and 4 bases from J; bases unmatched to any gene: 3. CDR1 and CDR2 from the germline V gene are SGHTA and FQGNSA. The DNA of the CDR3 is TGTGCCAGCAGCTTTAATAGCGGGAGGTACAATGAGCAGTTCTTC. Its translation is CASSFNSGRYNEQFF.

The chain couples TRBV7-3 to TRBJ1-4; D not certain. This CDR3 comprises 13 residues. V lost 8 bases and J lost 0, with 7 bases in between. Germline CDR1 SGHTA, CDR2 FQGTGA. In nucleotides, the CDR3 is TGTGCCAGCTCTTTCTCAACTAATGAAAAACTGTTTTTT. Its translation: CASSFSTNEKLFF.

J is TRBJ2-1 and V is TRBV7-2; 9 bases agree with TRBD2. The V gene's germline CDR1 is SGHTA and CDR2 FQGNSA. The CDR3 spans 15 residues. V shed 1 base and J 9 bases; nucleotides not matched to a gene: 7. The CDR3 bases are TGTGCCAGCAGCTTAGACTGGCTAGCGGGACTTGAGCAGTTCTTC. It yields the protein CASSLDWLAGLEQFF. The full variable domain, completed using reference TRBV7-2 and TRBJ2-1, is GAGVSQSPSNKVTEKGKDVELRCDPISGHTALYWYRQSLGQGLEFLIYFQGNSAPDKSGLPSDRFSAERTGGSVSTLTIQRTQQEDSAVYLCASSLDWLAGLEQFFGPGTRLTVL.

The chain is built from TRBV9 and TRBJ2-1, with no clear D. Trimming took off 0 bases at V and 4 bases at J, with 11 bases between the two ends. This CDR3 is built from 15 residues. In germline, CDR1 is SGDLS, CDR2 YYNGEE. CDR3 sequence reads: CASSVVSGLYNEQFF. In DNA form, the CDR3 reads TGTGCCAGCAGCGTAGTCTCAGGTTTGTACAATGAGCAGTTCTTC.

CDR3: CACRSTPTDTQYF. In DNA form, the CDR3 reads TGTGCCTGTCGATCGACTCCAACAGATACGCAGTATTTT. This chain connects TRBV30 to TRBJ2-3; the D is unclear. The CDR3 length is 13 residues. V was clipped by 6 bases and J by 3 bases, with 13 bases between them. Germline values: CDR1 GTSNPN, CDR2 SVGIG (reference sequence).

V is TRBV2 and J is TRBJ2-3, with D possibly TRBD1 on 5 matching bases. Germline V gene sequence: CDR1 SNHLY, CDR2 FYNNEI. Trimming took 4 bases from V and 2 from J, leaving 19 bases between them. This CDR3 spans 17 amino acids. DNA for the CDR3: TGTGCCAGCAGTGTGGAGAACAGGACCCTTTACACAGATACGCAGTATTTT. Encoded protein: CASSVENRTLYTDTQYF.

J is TRBJ1-4 and V is TRBV7-9; 7 nucleotides match TRBD1. Germline CDR1 reads SEHNR; CDR2 reads FQNEAQ (reference sequence). This CDR3 is built from 14 residues. V lost 5 bases to trimming and J lost 6 bases; unmatched junction nucleotides: 6. Here the CDR3 reads CASSLGQYHEKLFF. DNA for the CDR3: TGTGCCAGCAGCCTGGGACAGTATCATGAAAAACTGTTTTTT. Full variable domain (remainder filled in from reference TRBV7-9 and TRBJ1-4): DTGVSQNPRHKITKRGQNVTFRCDPISEHNRLYWYRQTLGQGPEFLTYFQNEAQLEKSRLLSDRFSAERPKGSFSTLEIQRTEQGDSAMYLCASSLGQYHEKLFFGSGTQLSVL.

This clone appeared a single time. This chain's CDR3 is CASSETGQRAVDNEQFF. The CDR3 region has the DNA TGTGCCAGCAGCGAGACCGGACAGCGCGCGGTGGACAATGAGCAGTTCTTC. The chain couples TRBV9 to TRBJ2-1; D perhaps matches TRBD1 (6 bases). Germline V gene sequence: CDR1 SGDLS, CDR2 YYNGEE. V was trimmed by 3 bases and J by 5 bases, leaving 21 bases between them. This CDR3 has 17 residues.

The chain recombines TRBV5-4 with TRBJ2-7; 7 bases are shared with TRBD1. The V and J ends lost 4 bases and 2 bases, in that order; junction bases with no gene match: 3. CDR3 length: 13 residues. The germline V gene has CDR1 SGHNT and CDR2 YYREEE (reference sequence). Here the CDR3 DNA reads TGTGCCAGCAGCATCGGGACAGCCTACGAGCAGTACTTC. Its protein product is CASSIGTAYEQYF.

V is TRBV5-1 and J is TRBJ2-1; TRBD1 agrees at 9 bases. This CDR3 region has 16 residues. Trimming cost V 2 bases and J 6 bases; bases outside gene matches: 9. Germline CDR1 and CDR2: SGHRS and YFSETQ. DNA for the CDR3: TGCGCCAGCAGCTTAGGGACAGGGATCTTGGGCAATGAGCAGTTCTTC. The encoded protein is CASSLGTGILGNEQFF.

V gene TRBV7-9 combines with J gene TRBJ2-7, with D hard to call. The CDR3 sequence is 13 residues long. The ends were cut back, 4 bases at V and 2 bases at J, with 9 bases in the middle. In germline, CDR1 is SEHNR, CDR2 FQNEAQ (reference sequence). The CDR3 nucleotides read TGTGCCAGCAGCTCCTTTGGTCCCTACGAGCAGTACTTC. As protein: CASSSFGPYEQYF.

The chain is built from TRBV9 and TRBJ2-5, with 13 bases matching TRBD2. V trimming: 4 bases; J trimming: 2 bases; junction bases outside the gene matches: 17. From germline, CDR1 is SGDLS and CDR2 YYNGEE. The CDR3 spans 20 residues. In DNA form, the CDR3 reads TGTGCCAGCAGCACGGGGCTAATTACGAGACTAGCGGGAGGTCAAGAGACCCAGTACTTC. It translates to CASSTGLITRLAGGQETQYF.

The chain employs TRBV9 and TRBJ1-1, with 11 positions matching TRBD1. Germline assignment: CDR1 SGDLS and CDR2 YYNGEE. V lost 0 bases and J lost 4; bases outside the gene matches: 5. The length of the CDR3 is 16 residues. CDR3 in DNA: TGTGCCAGCAGCGTAGGGGCCGGGACAGGGGGCACTGAAGCTTTCTTT. It is translated as CASSVGAGTGGTEAFF.